The entry that follows covers one T cell receptor (beta chain) sequence. Its antigen is unknown. Regions amplified from RNA transcripts were the TCR beta CDR3 regions. Researchers ran a first-round RT-PCR on the TCR CDR3 using the HTBI primer set. Using its own MiXCR run on the multiplex PCR reads, TCRdb lists one record per CDR3 protein. The profile shows roughly 570,000 distinct CDR3 sequences, approximately 14% of them singletons. For the diagnoses, clinical symptoms, serum thyroxine and TRAb, thyroid ultrasound and orbital computed tomography were used. The data are from a study of T cells in Graves' hyperthyroidism and ophthalmopathy. Study in general: Peripheral blood draws took place at initial diagnosis, ahead of any treatment. General observations from the study: Among thyroid clonotypes expanded above 0.001, most also appeared in blood.

This clonotype originated in a woman aged 25 to 39 with Graves' hyperthyroidism. Sequenced material: blood.

The CDR3 DNA reads as TGTGCCAGCAGCACCGCCCTCCCTGGGACAGGGGATGGTGGCTACACCTTC. It codes for CASSTALPGTGDGGYTF. The rearrangement joins TRBV7-9 to TRBJ1-2; 10 positions agree with TRBD1. Germline trimming cut 5 bases from V and 7 bases from J; bases unmatched to any gene: 16. Germline assignment: CDR1 SEHNR and CDR2 FQNEAQ (reference sequence). The CDR3 has 17 residues. The whole variable domain, remainder taken from reference TRBV7-9 and TRBJ1-2, is DTGVSQNPRHKITKRGQNVTFRCDPISEHNRLYWYRQTLGQGPEFLTYFQNEAQLEKSRLLSDRFSAERPKGSFSTLEIQRTEQGDSAMYLCASSTALPGTGDGGYTFGSGTRLTVV.